Here is one T cell receptor (beta chain) with its context. Germline V gene lookup returns CDR1 ENHRY and CDR2 SYGVKD. The CDR3 extends over 12 amino acids. TCR beta CDR3 regions were amplified from RNA transcripts. A first-round RT-PCR of the TCR CDR3 used the HTBI primer set. TCRdb passed the multiplex PCR reads through MiXCR, listing each CDR3 protein once. The sample gives some 27,000 distinct CDR3 sequences, approximately 45% of which show up once; approximately 10% is in the top ten. This specimen belongs to a study of T cells in Graves' hyperthyroidism and ophthalmopathy. The chain employs TRBV10-3 and TRBJ2-7; TRBD1 aligns across 7 bases. The TCR comes from a woman aged 25 to 39 with Graves' hyperthyroidism. The specimen was blood. The CDR3 loop reads CAIDLQGNEQYF. The CDR3 DNA follows: TGTGCTATCGACTTACAGGGGAACGAGCAGTACTTC.